The rows below give T cell receptor beta chains drawn from one sample of a study of blood T cell repertoires in COVID-19. Assay: immunoSEQ multiplex PCR; the TCRdb copy retains only in-frame clones and omits some. The sample includes 200,000 to 250,000 clones, around three quarters of them seen just once. The sequenced material came from peripheral blood. The receptors here all came from a woman in her 70s with acute or convalescent COVID-19. Each CDR3 is given with its conserved first and last residue. Each record gives: V gene, clone size, D gene, CDR3 length, J gene, CDR3 DNA, CDR3 protein. The D gene is left open where the match is weak. Clone size is stated in some rows and not others, as once, few, many or a class when expanded.

V: TRBV7-9
size: -
D: -
length: 13
J: TRBJ1-5
DNA: TGTGCCAGCAGCGCCTCAGGGGCTCAGCCCCAGCATTTT
CDR3: CASSASGAQPQHF

V: TRBV4-3
size: -
D: TRBD2
length: 16
J: TRBJ2-1
DNA: TGCGCCAGCAGCCGAGACACTAGCGGGGGGCGCAATGAGCAGTTCTTC
CDR3: CASSRDTSGGRNEQFF

V: TRBV19
size: few
D: TRBD1
length: 19
J: TRBJ1-5
DNA: TGTGCCAGTAGTATAGGGGGACAGGGAATATTAACTTTCAATCAGCCCCAGCATTTT
CDR3: CASSIGGQGILTFNQPQHF

V: TRBV9
size: -
D: -
length: 14
J: TRBJ1-6
DNA: TGTGCCAGCAGCGTAGACGAGGGTAATTCACCCCTCCACTTT
CDR3: CASSVDEGNSPLHF

V: TRBV9
size: -
D: -
length: 14
J: TRBJ1-1
DNA: TGTGCCAGCAGCGCCGGGACATCAAACACTGAAGCTTTCTTT
CDR3: CASSAGTSNTEAFF

V: TRBV4-1
size: -
D: -
length: 16
J: TRBJ1-5
DNA: TGCGCCAGCAGCCCAACGCCAGGGCGGGGGGATCAGCCCCAGCATTTT
CDR3: CASSPTPGRGDQPQHF

V: TRBV29-1
size: -
D: -
length: 11
J: TRBJ2-5
DNA: TGCAGCGTTGCCAGGGGAGAGACCCAGTACTTC
CDR3: CSVARGETQYF

V: TRBV7-3
size: few
D: TRBD2
length: 14
J: TRBJ2-3
DNA: TGTGCCAGCAGCTTAAGCGGGGGGGCAGATACGCAGTATTTT
CDR3: CASSLSGGADTQYF

V: TRBV29-1
size: -
D: TRBD1
length: 14
J: TRBJ2-1
DNA: TGCAGCGTTGAAGCTGGACAGGTCTACAATGAGCAGTTCTTC
CDR3: CSVEAGQVYNEQFF

V: TRBV20-1
size: -
D: -
length: 14
J: TRBJ1-1
DNA: TGCAGTGTTAGTAGGACAGAGAGGAACACTGAAGCTTTCTTT
CDR3: CSVSRTERNTEAFF

V: TRBV5-1
size: once
D: -
length: 14
J: TRBJ1-1
DNA: TGCGCCAGCAGCTTGGAGCGAGGGGGCACTGAAGCTTTCTTT
CDR3: CASSLERGGTEAFF

V: TRBV21-1
size: once
D: -
length: 16
J: TRBJ1-6
DNA: TGTGCCAGCAGCAAAGGGGGACAGGGTGGTGGTTCACCCCTCCACTTT
CDR3: CASSKGGQGGGSPLHF

V: TRBV5-5
size: once
D: -
length: 14
J: TRBJ2-1
DNA: TGTGCCAGCAGCAGAGGGAGCTCCTACAATGAGCAGTTCTTC
CDR3: CASSRGSSYNEQFF

V: TRBV9
size: -
D: TRBD1
length: 18
J: TRBJ1-3
DNA: TGTGCCAGCAGCGTTTCGACCGGGACAGATCTCTCTGGAAACACCATATATTTT
CDR3: CASSVSTGTDLSGNTIYF

V: TRBV6-2/TRBV6-3
size: -
D: -
length: 14
J: TRBJ2-7
DNA: TGTGCCAGCAGTTACTCGAATACAGGGTACGAGCAGTACTTC
CDR3: CASSYSNTGYEQYF

V: TRBV5-5
size: once
D: -
length: 12
J: TRBJ2-5
DNA: TGTGCCAGCCAATTACACGTAGAGACCCAGTACTTC
CDR3: CASQLHVETQYF

V: TRBV18
size: -
D: TRBD2
length: 15
J: TRBJ2-3
DNA: TGTGCCAGCTCACGTATTGGCGGGGGGGAAGATACGCAGTATTTT
CDR3: CASSRIGGGEDTQYF

V: TRBV6-2/TRBV6-3
size: once
D: -
length: 14
J: TRBJ1-2
DNA: TGTGCCAGCAGTTACCGGACAGTTGGCTATGGCTACACCTTC
CDR3: CASSYRTVGYGYTF

V: TRBV19
size: -
D: TRBD2
length: 16
J: TRBJ2-5
DNA: TGTGCCAGTAGTTCCTCCGGGACTAGCGGAAAAGAGACCCAGTACTTC
CDR3: CASSSSGTSGKETQYF

V: TRBV7-2
size: -
D: -
length: 15
J: TRBJ2-2
DNA: TGTGCCAGCAGCTTGAGGCGGGCTCCTCCCGGGGAGCTGTTTTTT
CDR3: CASSLRRAPPGELFF

V: TRBV4-1
size: -
D: TRBD2
length: 17
J: TRBJ2-2
DNA: TGCGCCAGCAGCGCCCGACTAGCCTACACGAACACCGGGGAGCTGTTTTTT
CDR3: CASSARLAYTNTGELFF

V: TRBV30
size: -
D: -
length: 15
J: TRBJ1-5
DNA: TGTGCCTGGAGTGCGGTGGACAGTAGCAATCAGCCCCAGCATTTT
CDR3: CAWSAVDSSNQPQHF

V: TRBV5-6
size: -
D: -
length: 15
J: TRBJ2-3
DNA: TGTGCCAGCAGCCCGCTCGGGGGGCTGGGGGATACGCAGTATTTT
CDR3: CASSPLGGLGDTQYF

V: TRBV10-1
size: -
D: -
length: 13
J: TRBJ1-5
DNA: TGCGCCAGCAGTGAGTCCGGTAATCAGCCCCAGCATTTT
CDR3: CASSESGNQPQHF

V: TRBV9
size: -
D: -
length: 16
J: TRBJ2-5
DNA: TGTGCCAGCAGCGTTGGGAGAACCAGCGGCCAAGAGACCCAGTACTTC
CDR3: CASSVGRTSGQETQYF

V: TRBV6-6
size: -
D: -
length: 15
J: TRBJ2-5
DNA: TGTGCCAGCAGCCGCCTTAGTGGAGCCCCAGAGACCCAGTACTTC
CDR3: CASSRLSGAPETQYF

V: TRBV6-5
size: -
D: TRBD1
length: 14
J: TRBJ2-1
DNA: TGTGCCAGCGGAAACAGGGGGCCCTACAATGAGCAGTTCTTC
CDR3: CASGNRGPYNEQFF

V: TRBV7-3
size: -
D: -
length: 15
J: TRBJ2-3
DNA: TGTGCCAGCAGCAACCAGGGAGGACGCACAGATACGCAGTATTTT
CDR3: CASSNQGGRTDTQYF

V: TRBV2
size: -
D: TRBD2
length: 15
J: TRBJ2-5
DNA: TGTGCCAGCAGTGAAATCCTGGCGGGGGGGCCCGGCCAGTACTTC
CDR3: CASSEILAGGPGQYF

V: TRBV24-1
size: -
D: -
length: 14
J: TRBJ2-5
DNA: TGTGCCACCAGCCATCAAGGGGTGCAAGAGACCCAGTACTTC
CDR3: CATSHQGVQETQYF